Sequencing of this T cell receptor beta chain was carried out in a study of T cells in Graves' hyperthyroidism and ophthalmopathy (dated by TCRdb to the late 2010s). Describing the broader study: Peripheral blood samples were taken at initial diagnosis, before any treatment was given. Following sampling, methimazole starting at 30 mg daily was given to hyperthyroidism patients, and high-dose intravenous methylprednisolone was given to ophthalmopathy patients. TCR Vbeta CDR3 sequencing of 140 or so peripheral blood samples (about 45 ophthalmopathy, some 75 hyperthyroidism and approximately 17 progressor patients) is reported in the paper. An independent validation cohort of around 19 hyperthyroidism patients and over 15 patients who later progressed to ophthalmopathy tested prospective prediction of ophthalmopathy. The study also compared thyroid tissue and blood T-cell repertoires from a handful of Graves' hyperthyroidism patients. The approximately 95 discovery patients were divided at random into training and test sets in a 7:3 ratio. To identify distinguishing TCR V-J signatures, a discovery cohort of about 100 patients was used, comprising 40 to 45 with Graves' ophthalmopathy and approximately 58 with stable Graves' hyperthyroidism. What the authors observed across the whole study: During validation, the model predicted progression to ophthalmopathy a median of approximately 6.5 months ahead of onset, with approximately 71% sensitivity and 72% to 85% specificity. Sample size was not statistically predetermined, and blinding of investigators to group allocation was not performed. Most expanded thyroid clonotypes (frequency above 0.001) were also detected in blood, a finding suggesting that blood repertoires may reflect thyroid immune responses. A 13 V-J signature model separated ophthalmopathy from stable hyperthyroidism, with over 85% sensitivity and 81% to 83% specificity in cross-validation and 80%/75% in testing.

Ophthalmopathy patients had moderately to severely active disease, with a Clinical Activity Score of 3 or more, a NOSPECS grade of 4 or more, and a disease duration of less than 3 months. The study excluded patients with uncontrolled infections, other autoimmune diseases, pregnancy or lactation. Clinical symptoms, serum thyroxine and TRAb, thyroid ultrasound, and orbital computed tomography formed the basis for the diagnoses. PBMCs were separated from roughly 10 ml of fresh peripheral blood using Ficoll-Paque density gradient centrifugation. Total RNA was extracted using Trizol reagent, and RNA quality was assessed on an Agilent 2100 Bioanalyzer. This clonotype was detected ten times or more. The clone's antigen remains unknown. No much larger clonotype is one base removed from it; base qualities were not supplied. The CDR3 spans 15 residues, from the cysteine through the phenylalanine. Solely the CDR3 DNA is kept, with 45 bases framed from the first base. The germline V gene (reference sequence) sets CDR1 to MNHEY and CDR2 to SMNVEV. Unmatched junction bases come to 7, with V trimmed by 5 bases and J by 2 bases.

TCR beta CDR3 regions were amplified from RNA transcripts. A first-round RT-PCR of the TCR CDR3 used the HTBI primer set with the Qiagen OneStep RT-PCR kit. A second multiplex PCR round built the libraries, followed by size selection and purification. Libraries were sequenced paired-end with 100 bp reads on an Illumina HiSeq2000. The original pipeline was this. Raw data were processed with SOAPnuke, discarding reads with adapters, uncalled bases, mean Phred below 15, or no exact constant-primer or identifier match. High-quality paired reads were merged with COPE v1.2.5, and unique nucleotide sequences were defined as clonotypes. Clonotypes were aligned to IMGT TRBV, TRBD and TRBJ reference segments using MiTCR v1.1. The analysis was restricted to V-J combinations with a frequency above 0.0001, which together covered 99.2% of the repertoires. A TCS score was defined as the ratio of F50 (clonal expansion) to E x V (chaos), with BLOSUM62-based TCRdist applied between CDR3 peptides within each V-J. Welch's t-statistics and random forest reduced some 510 V-J features to about 12, which were used in a naive Bayes classifier (R e1071). The raw public reads went through TCRdb reprocessing: fastp at Q25, MiXCR clone calling, in-frame beta chains kept. Rows with a matching CDR3 protein are joined into one entry that keeps the most common DNA and genes. These V and J calls originate from TCRdb's pipeline instead of the authors' own analysis. Here the sample has over 250,000 distinct CDR3 sequences; approximately 15% occur a single time. The ten most abundant clones make up around 61% of the sample.

The sequencing sample was made of blood. This clonotype was obtained from a woman aged 55-70 years with Graves' ophthalmopathy. The chain is encoded by TRBV27 joined to TRBJ2-7; the central 9 bases match TRBD1. The DNA sequence reads TGTGCCAGCAGTCTTTCTTGGACAGGGGCCTACGAGCAGTACTTC. It specifies CASSLSWTGAYEQYF.